A single sample gave rise to the 26 T cell receptor beta chains below, sequenced in a study. From the RT-PCR reads, TCRdb called clonotypes with MiXCR, one entry per CDR3 protein. The sample has about 700,000 distinct CDR3 sequences, over 12% seen once; the top ten hold just over 3.5%. Sequenced input: memory CD4+ T cells from blood. These receptors all come from a female donor in good health, serving as a healthy control.

This clonotype was detected a few times. The chain uses TRBV20-1 and TRBJ2-1, with 10 bases aligning to TRBD1. Germline V CDR1 and CDR2: DFQATT, SNEGSKA (reference sequence). The CDR3 runs 15 residues. For the CDR3, the DNA is TGCAGGGCCGCTTATGGGGACAGGGGTTTGAATGAGCAGTTCTTC. Its translation: CRAAYGDRGLNEQFF.

This clonotype was detected ten times or more. This chain links TRBV7-2 with TRBJ2-1, with unresolved D. The CDR3 spans 13 residues. CDR1 is SGHTA and CDR2 is FQGNSA in the germline V gene. Trimming stripped 7 bases from V and 2 bases from J, with 9 bases between. The CDR3 protein is CASNTGPYNEQFF. The CDR3 DNA is TGTGCCAGCAATACCGGTCCCTACAATGAGCAGTTCTTC.

This clonotype came up many times. V is TRBV6-5 and J is TRBJ2-6; weak D call: TRBD1 (6 bases). The ends were cut back, 3 bases at V and 4 bases at J, with 13 bases in the middle. The germline gives CDR1 MNHEY, CDR2 SVGAGI. The CDR3 totals 16 residues. CDR3 amino acids: CASSYVGGSGANVLTF. CDR3 in DNA: TGTGCCAGCAGTTATGTAGGGGGATCGGGGGCCAACGTCCTGACTTTC.

The table lists this clonotype with a few counts. This sequence joins TRBV3-1 and TRBJ2-5; D perhaps matches TRBD2 (6 bases). The CDR3 spans 15 residues. The V gene lost 8 bases and the J gene lost 4 bases, with 20 bases spanning the gap. Per the germline V gene, CDR1 is LGHDT and CDR2 is YNNKEL (reference sequence). CDR3 sequence (DNA): TGTGCCAGCTCGTACATGGGTAGCGGTGTAGAGACCCAGTACTTC. This translates into CASSYMGSGVETQYF.

This clonotype was observed a few times. This chain joins TRBV20-1 and TRBJ2-7; 12 nucleotides align to TRBD2. Germline CDR1 and CDR2: DFQATT and SNEGSKA (reference sequence). The V gene end was trimmed by 3 bases and the J gene end by 0 bases; junction bases not matched to a gene: 15. The CDR3 is 19 amino acids. The CDR3 DNA sequence: TGCAGTGCTAGGCACGCCCTAGCGGGAGGGCCAAGGGGCTCCTACGAGCAGTACTTC. It encodes CSARHALAGGPRGSYEQYF.

This clonotype was detected a few times. The chain carries TRBV6-1 and TRBJ1-1; D gene ambiguous. Germline V gives CDR1 MNHNS, CDR2 SASEGT. The V end lost 7 bases, the J end lost 0 bases, and 18 bases lay between the germline ends. The CDR3 has 16 residues. For the CDR3, the DNA is TGTGCCAGCATCACCCAAAGGGCGAACATGAACACTGAAGCTTTCTTT. This gives the protein CASITQRANMNTEAFF.

The rearrangement links TRBV18 to TRBJ1-5, with D perhaps TRBD1 (5 bases). CDR1 and CDR2 (germline): KGHSH, LQKENI. The CDR3 contains 14 residues. V dropped 5 bases and J dropped 9 bases, with 17 bases sitting between them. In DNA, the CDR3 is TGTGCCAGCTCAACGGGACCCAAGGATTGGCCCCAGCATTTT. Residues: CASSTGPKDWPQHF.

This clonotype was recorded many times. The chain combines TRBV7-9 with TRBJ2-4; D unresolved. CDR1 SEHNR and CDR2 FQNEAQ come from the germline V gene (reference sequence). V was trimmed by 5 bases and J by 0 bases, leaving 8 bases between them. The CDR3 totals 14 residues. As DNA, the CDR3 is TGTGCCAGCAGCCATGACATAGCCAAAAACATTCAGTACTTC. Its protein product is CASSHDIAKNIQYF.

For the CDR3, the DNA is TGTGCCAGCAGCCCGAGGACTGGCAGCTCCTACAATGAGCAGTTCTTC. It translates to CASSPRTGSSYNEQFF. The genes are TRBV7-2 and TRBJ2-1; TRBD2 might be the D (5 bases). The germline CDR1 and CDR2 sequences are SGHTA and FQGNSA. The length of the CDR3 is 16 residues. V gave up 5 bases and J gave up 0 bases, with 14 bases separating them.

The chain recombines TRBV5-1 with TRBJ1-1; D uncertain. CDR1 and CDR2 from the germline V gene are SGHRS and YFSETQ. CDR3 size: 15 residues. Trimming stripped 7 bases from V and 3 bases from J, with 19 bases between. The CDR3 reads CASGIGRTADTEAFF. The CDR3 DNA is TGCGCCAGCGGCATAGGACGGACGGCGGACACTGAAGCTTTCTTT.

The chain has TRBV4-1 and TRBJ1-2, with D perhaps TRBD1 (6 bases). V gave up 4 bases and J gave up 4 bases, with 22 bases separating them. The CDR3 contains 17 residues. Germline-derived CDR1 and CDR2 are MGHRA and YSYEKL. The CDR3 DNA reads TGCGCCAGCAGCCTCTCCGGCGGCCAGGGGCCGATCTATGGCTACACCTTC. It specifies CASSLSGGQGPIYGYTF.

This clonotype was counted a few times. The V call is TRBV30, the J call TRBJ2-7; D remains unclear. There are 15 residues in the CDR3. With 7 bases removed from V and 2 bases from J, the gap between germline ends came to 21 bases. Germline CDR1 and CDR2: GTSNPN and SVGIG (reference sequence). DNA of the CDR3: TGTGCCTTGCCAAAGGGCAGGATCCTAACCTACGAGCAGTACTTC. Translated: CALPKGRILTYEQYF.

The genes are TRBV4-3 and TRBJ2-7; 10 positions match TRBD1. CDR1 and CDR2 from the germline V gene are LGHNA and YSLEER. The junction had 2 bases not matched to a gene; V was cut back by 0 bases and J by 3 bases. This CDR3 is built from 15 residues. The CDR3 bases are TGCGCCAGCAGCCAAGAAGGGACAGGGGTCTACGAGCAGTACTTC. The encoded protein is CASSQEGTGVYEQYF.

The V call is TRBV3-1, the J call TRBJ1-4; the match to TRBD1 covers 11 bases. Germline V CDR1 and CDR2: LGHDT, YNNKEL (reference sequence). CDR3 length equals 18 residues. J was trimmed by 8 bases and V by 4 bases; bases with no gene match: 15. CDR3 in amino acids: CASSLRIGQGAGREKLFF. The DNA of the CDR3 is TGTGCCAGCAGCCTACGAATTGGACAGGGGGCCGGGAGGGAAAAACTGTTTTTT.

The CDR3 region has the DNA TGCAGTGCCGCCGGAGGGCCGGTCGGCGAGCAGTACTTC. Residues: CSAAGGPVGEQYF. The chain recombines TRBV20-1 with TRBJ2-7, with D possibly being TRBD2 (6 bases). This CDR3 has 13 residues. Germline CDR1 is DFQATT and CDR2 is SNEGSKA (reference sequence). V gave up 6 bases and J gave up 6 bases, with 18 bases separating them.

This clonotype was seen a few times. V is TRBV11-2 and J is TRBJ2-1; TRBD2 agrees at 10 bases. Germline CDR1 is SGHAT and CDR2 is FQNNGV. The CDR3 has 19 amino acids. V was clipped by 1 base and J by 0 bases; unmatched bases: 9. The CDR3 protein is CASSLVAGGLPSSYNEQFF. The CDR3 DNA reads TGTGCCAGCAGCTTAGTAGCGGGAGGTCTTCCTAGCTCCTACAATGAGCAGTTCTTC.

This rearrangement joins TRBV5-1 to TRBJ2-2; no firm D call. The length of the CDR3 is 13 residues. Trimming pared 2 bases from V and 6 bases from J, leaving 8 bases between. CDR1 and CDR2 (germline): SGHRS, YFSETQ. In nucleotides, the CDR3 is TGCGCCAGCAGCTTAGTTCCCCCCGGGGAGCTGTTTTTT. As protein: CASSLVPPGELFF.

The chain combines TRBV5-1 with TRBJ2-2, with D possibly called TRBD1 or TRBD2 (5 bases each). The germline V gene encodes CDR1 SGHRS and CDR2 YFSETQ. This CDR3 contains 16 residues. Trimming pared 4 bases from V and 1 base from J, leaving 14 bases between. This CDR3 reads CASSLRAGRNTGELFF. CDR3 bases: TGCGCCAGCAGCCTTCGGGCAGGGAGGAACACCGGGGAGCTGTTTTTT.

The rearrangement links TRBV28 to TRBJ2-2, with 8 nucleotides matching TRBD2. The V segment lost 5 bases and the J segment 6 bases; nucleotides outside the gene matches: 8. In germline, CDR1 is MDHEN, CDR2 SYDVKM. CDR3 length: 15 residues. The CDR3 loop reads CASSPNLAGSGELFF. CDR3 in DNA: TGTGCCAGCAGTCCCAATTTAGCGGGATCCGGGGAGCTGTTTTTT.

The V gene is TRBV7-2, the J gene TRBJ1-2; D might be TRBD1 (5 bases). The V gene lost 1 base and the J gene lost 7 bases, with 13 bases spanning the gap. Germline V gives CDR1 SGHTA, CDR2 FQGNSA. The CDR3 consists of 14 residues. CDR3: CASSLESQGRGYTF. The CDR3 nucleotides are TGTGCCAGCAGCTTAGAGAGTCAGGGCCGTGGCTACACCTTC.

This clonotype was picked up many times. CDR3 amino acids: CASTAPGRSYEQYF. CDR3 coding DNA: TGTGCCAGCACTGCCCCAGGGCGCTCCTACGAGCAGTACTTC. The V gene is TRBV6-6, the J gene TRBJ2-7, with D maybe TRBD1 (5 bases). The CDR3 is 14 amino acids. Germline values: CDR1 MNHNY, CDR2 SVGAGI (reference sequence). Trimming removed 7 bases at V and 0 bases at J, with 13 bases between.

The V call is TRBV24-1, the J call TRBJ1-1; D perhaps matches TRBD1 (5 bases). CDR3 size: 13 residues. CDR1 is KGHDR and CDR2 is SFDVKD in the germline V gene. With 8 bases removed from V and 0 bases from J, the gap between germline ends came to 9 bases. The CDR3 loop reads CATTRGVNTEAFF. The CDR3, as DNA: TGTGCCACCACACGGGGCGTGAACACTGAAGCTTTCTTT.

This clonotype has a count of ten or more. This rearrangement joins TRBV5-1 to TRBJ2-5; TRBD2 matches 8 bases. Germline V CDR1 and CDR2: SGHRS, YFSETQ. CDR3 length: 14 residues. V was clipped by 6 bases and J by 5 bases; unmatched bases: 9. CDR3: CASKKVASGETQYF. In DNA, the CDR3 is TGCGCCAGCAAGAAGGTAGCTAGCGGGGAGACCCAGTACTTC.

The CDR3 sequence is CASSSRTSGRLDTQYF. For the CDR3, the DNA is TGTGCCAGCAGCTCTAGGACTAGCGGGAGATTAGATACGCAGTATTTT. The J gene is TRBJ2-3, the V gene TRBV13; TRBD2 aligns across 13 bases. The CDR3 sequence is 16 residues long. The J segment lost 5 bases and the V segment lost 4 bases, leaving 6 bases of the junction unmatched. Germline V gene data show CDR1 as PRHDT and CDR2 as FYEKMQ (reference sequence).

This clonotype was seen only a few times. The chain recombines TRBV20-1 with TRBJ1-5, with a possible D match to TRBD1 (5 bases). Germline V gene lookup returns CDR1 DFQATT and CDR2 SNEGSKA (reference sequence). This CDR3 is built from 14 residues. V lost 4 bases, J lost 7 bases, and 17 bases lay in between. This chain's CDR3 is CSATKQGNRQPQHF. The CDR3 nucleotides are TGCAGTGCTACTAAGCAGGGAAATCGCCAGCCCCAGCATTTT.

This clonotype was detected only a few times. The V call is TRBV7-9, the J call TRBJ1-1, with 9 bases identical to TRBD1. V trimming: 5 bases; J trimming: 8 bases; junction bases outside the gene matches: 6. The length of the CDR3 is 13 residues. Germline loops: CDR1 SEHNR, CDR2 FQNEAQ (reference sequence). For the CDR3, the DNA is TGTGCCAGCAGCCCAACAGGGGGCCACGAAGCTTTCTTT. It translates to CASSPTGGHEAFF.